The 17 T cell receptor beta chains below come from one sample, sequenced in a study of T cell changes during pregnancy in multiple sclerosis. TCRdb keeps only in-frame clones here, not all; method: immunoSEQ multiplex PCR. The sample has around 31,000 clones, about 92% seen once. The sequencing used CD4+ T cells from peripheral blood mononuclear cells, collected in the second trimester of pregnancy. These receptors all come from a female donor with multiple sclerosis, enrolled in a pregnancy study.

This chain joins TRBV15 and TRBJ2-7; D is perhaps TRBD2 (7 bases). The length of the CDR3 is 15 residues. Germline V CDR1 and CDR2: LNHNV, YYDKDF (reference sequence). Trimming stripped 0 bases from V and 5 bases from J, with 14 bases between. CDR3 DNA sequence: TGTGCCACCAGCAGAGATCAAGGGGGGGTCGACGAGCAGTACTTC. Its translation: CATSRDQGGVDEQYF.

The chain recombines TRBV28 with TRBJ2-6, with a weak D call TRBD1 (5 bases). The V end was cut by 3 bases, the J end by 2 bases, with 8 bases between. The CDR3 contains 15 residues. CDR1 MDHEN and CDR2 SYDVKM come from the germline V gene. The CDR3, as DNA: TGTGCCAGCAGTTTCCCCAGGGCTGGGGCCAACGTCCTGACTTTC. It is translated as CASSFPRAGANVLTF.

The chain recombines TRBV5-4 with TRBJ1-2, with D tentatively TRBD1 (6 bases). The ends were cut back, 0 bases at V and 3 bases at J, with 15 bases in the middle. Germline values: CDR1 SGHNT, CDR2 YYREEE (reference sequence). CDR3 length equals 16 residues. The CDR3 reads CASSLGSTGRDYGYTF. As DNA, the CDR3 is TGTGCCAGCAGCTTGGGGAGTACAGGGCGGGACTATGGCTACACCTTC.

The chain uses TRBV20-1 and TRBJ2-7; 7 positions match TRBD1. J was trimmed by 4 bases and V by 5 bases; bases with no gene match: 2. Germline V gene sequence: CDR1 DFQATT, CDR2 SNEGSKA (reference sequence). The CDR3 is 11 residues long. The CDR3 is CSAPRGYEQYF. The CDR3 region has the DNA TGCAGTGCTCCCAGGGGGTACGAGCAGTACTTC.

The CDR3 loop is CASSLRHPSTDTQYF. CDR3 DNA: TGTGCCAGCAGCCTCAGACATCCTAGCACAGATACGCAGTATTTT. The rearrangement links TRBV21-1 to TRBJ2-3; the table calls TRBD1, which could not be checked here. TRBV21-1 is listed as a pseudogene. The CDR3 has 15 residues.

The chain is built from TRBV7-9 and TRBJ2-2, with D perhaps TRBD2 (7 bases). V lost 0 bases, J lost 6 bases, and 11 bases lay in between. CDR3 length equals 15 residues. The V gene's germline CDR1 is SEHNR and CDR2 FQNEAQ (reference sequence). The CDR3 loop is CASSLARGRPGELFF. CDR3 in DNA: TGTGCCAGCAGCTTAGCGCGGGGGCGCCCCGGGGAGCTGTTTTTT.

The CDR3 coding sequence is TGTGCCAGCAGCCACAGGGTGGGCACCGGGGAGCTGTTTTTT. It codes for CASSHRVGTGELFF. This chain uses TRBV27 with TRBJ2-2; TRBD1 might be the D (6 bases). The CDR3 covers 14 residues. Germline CDR1 MNHEY, CDR2 SMNVEV (reference sequence). Trimming shortened V by 6 bases and J by 4 bases, and 12 bases separated the two germline ends.

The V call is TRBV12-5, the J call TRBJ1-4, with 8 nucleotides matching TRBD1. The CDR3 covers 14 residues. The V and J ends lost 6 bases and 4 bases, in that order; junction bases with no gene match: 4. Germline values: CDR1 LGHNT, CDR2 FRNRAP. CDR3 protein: CASGPGQGNEKLFF. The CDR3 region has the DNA TGTGCTAGTGGCCCCGGACAGGGTAATGAAAAACTGTTTTTT.

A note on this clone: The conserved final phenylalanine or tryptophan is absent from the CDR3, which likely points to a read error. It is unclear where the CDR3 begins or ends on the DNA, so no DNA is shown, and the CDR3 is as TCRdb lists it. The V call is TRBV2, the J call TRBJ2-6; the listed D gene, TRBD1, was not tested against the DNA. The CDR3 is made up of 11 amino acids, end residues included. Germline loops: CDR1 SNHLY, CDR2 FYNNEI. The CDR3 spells CASSDPTGSSS.

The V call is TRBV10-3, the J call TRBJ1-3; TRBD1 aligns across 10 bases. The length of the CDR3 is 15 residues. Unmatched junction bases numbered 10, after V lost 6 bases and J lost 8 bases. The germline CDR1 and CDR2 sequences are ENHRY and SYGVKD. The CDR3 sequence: CAIRGQGGLADTIYF. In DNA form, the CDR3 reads TGTGCCATCAGAGGACAGGGGGGATTGGCGGACACCATATATTTT.

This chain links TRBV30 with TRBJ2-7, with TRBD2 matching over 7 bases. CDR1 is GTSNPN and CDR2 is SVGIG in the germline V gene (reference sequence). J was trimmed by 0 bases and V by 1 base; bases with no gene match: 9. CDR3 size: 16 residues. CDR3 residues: CAWSAISGKLSYEQYF. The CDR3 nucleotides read TGTGCCTGGAGTGCAATAAGCGGGAAGCTCTCCTACGAGCAGTACTTC.

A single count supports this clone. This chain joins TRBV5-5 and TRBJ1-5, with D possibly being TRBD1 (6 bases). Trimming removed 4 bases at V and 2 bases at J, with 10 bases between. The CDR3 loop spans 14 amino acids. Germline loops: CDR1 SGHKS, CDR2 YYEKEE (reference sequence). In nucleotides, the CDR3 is TGTGCCAGCAGCCAAGCAGGGGGCAATCAGCCCCAGCATTTT. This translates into CASSQAGGNQPQHF.

This CDR3 is CASSLSPGNTEAFF. The CDR3 region has the DNA TGTGCCAGCAGCTTAAGTCCGGGGAACACTGAAGCTTTCTTT. This sequence joins TRBV7-2 and TRBJ1-1; D is unclear. From germline, CDR1 is SGHTA and CDR2 FQGNSA. The ends were cut back, 2 bases at V and 1 base at J, with 8 bases in the middle. The CDR3 runs to 14 residues.

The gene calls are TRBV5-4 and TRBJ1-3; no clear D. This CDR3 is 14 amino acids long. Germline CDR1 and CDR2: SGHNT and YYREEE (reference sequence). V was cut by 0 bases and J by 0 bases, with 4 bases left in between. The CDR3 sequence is CASSLADSGNTIYF. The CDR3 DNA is TGTGCCAGCAGCTTGGCAGACTCTGGAAACACCATATATTTT.

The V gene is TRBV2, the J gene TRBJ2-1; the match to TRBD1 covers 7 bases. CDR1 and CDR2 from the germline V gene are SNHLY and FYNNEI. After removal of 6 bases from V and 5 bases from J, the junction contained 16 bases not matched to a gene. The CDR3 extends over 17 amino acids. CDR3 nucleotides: TGTGCCAGCAGCAAACACAGGGGTTTGGGGACGAACAATGAGCAGTTCTTC. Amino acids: CASSKHRGLGTNNEQFF.

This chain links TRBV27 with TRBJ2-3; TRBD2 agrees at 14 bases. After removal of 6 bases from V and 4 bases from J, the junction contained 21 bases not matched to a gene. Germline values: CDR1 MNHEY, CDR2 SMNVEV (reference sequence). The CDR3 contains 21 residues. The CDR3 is CASSKNSISIPGLAGADTQYF. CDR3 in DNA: TGTGCCAGCAGCAAGAATTCCATTTCAATACCGGGACTAGCGGGAGCAGATACGCAGTATTTT.

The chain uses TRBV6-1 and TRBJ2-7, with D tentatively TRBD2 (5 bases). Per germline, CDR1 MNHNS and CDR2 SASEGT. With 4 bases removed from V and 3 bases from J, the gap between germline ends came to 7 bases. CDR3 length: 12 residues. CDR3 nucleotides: TGTGCCAGCAGTGGACTACTCTACGAGCAGTACTTC. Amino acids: CASSGLLYEQYF.